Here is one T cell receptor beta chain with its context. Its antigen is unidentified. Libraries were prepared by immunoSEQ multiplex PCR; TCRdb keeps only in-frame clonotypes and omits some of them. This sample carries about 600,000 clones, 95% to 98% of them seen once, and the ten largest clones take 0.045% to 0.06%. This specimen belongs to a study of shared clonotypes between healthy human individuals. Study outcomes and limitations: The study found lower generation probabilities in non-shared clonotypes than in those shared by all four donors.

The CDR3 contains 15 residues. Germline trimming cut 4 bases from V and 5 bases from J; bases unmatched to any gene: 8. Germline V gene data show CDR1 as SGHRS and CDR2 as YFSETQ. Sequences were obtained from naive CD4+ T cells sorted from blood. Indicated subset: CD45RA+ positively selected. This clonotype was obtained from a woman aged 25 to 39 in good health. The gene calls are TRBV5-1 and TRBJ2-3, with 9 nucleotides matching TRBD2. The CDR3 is CASSLRIAGVDTQYF. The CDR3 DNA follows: TGCGCCAGCAGCCTAAGGATAGCGGGAGTAGATACGCAGTATTTT. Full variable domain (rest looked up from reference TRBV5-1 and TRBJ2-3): KAGVTQTPRYLIKTRGQQVTLSCSPISGHRSVSWYQQTPGQGLQFLFEYFSETQRNKGNFPGRFSGRQFSNSRSEMNVSTLELGDSALYLCASSLRIAGVDTQYFGPGTRLTVL.